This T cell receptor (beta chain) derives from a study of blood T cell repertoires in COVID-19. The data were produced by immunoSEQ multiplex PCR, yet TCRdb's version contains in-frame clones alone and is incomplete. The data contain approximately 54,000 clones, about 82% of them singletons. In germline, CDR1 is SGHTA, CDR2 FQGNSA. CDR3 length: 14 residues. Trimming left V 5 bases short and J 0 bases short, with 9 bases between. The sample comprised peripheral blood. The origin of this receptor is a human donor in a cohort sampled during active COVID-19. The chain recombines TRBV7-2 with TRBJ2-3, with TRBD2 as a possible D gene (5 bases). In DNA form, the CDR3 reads TGTGCCAGCAGCCCCGGGATAAGCACAGATACGCAGTATTTT. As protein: CASSPGISTDTQYF. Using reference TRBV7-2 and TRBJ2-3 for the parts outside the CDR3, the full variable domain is GAGVSQSPSNKVTEKGKDVELRCDPISGHTALYWYRQSLGQGLEFLIYFQGNSAPDKSGLPSDRFSAERTGGSVSTLTIQRTQQEDSAVYLCASSPGISTDTQYFGPGTRLTVL.